What follows are 10 T cell receptor beta chains derived from one specimen sequenced in a study of neurological immune-mediated disorders. TCRdb fed the 5' RACE reads into MiXCR, producing one record per CDR3 protein. The sample holds roughly 120,000 distinct CDR3 sequences, roughly 3.2% seen once. Material for sequencing was PBMCs. The receptor source for this set is a woman aged 25 to 45 with multiple sclerosis.

This clonotype occurred many times. The chain carries TRBV6-6 and TRBJ2-1; 12 nucleotides align to TRBD2. The J segment lost 10 bases and the V segment lost 5 bases, leaving 15 bases of the junction unmatched. The CDR3 totals 17 residues. Germline CDR1 MNHNY, CDR2 SVGAGI (reference sequence). The CDR3 loop reads CASSLTSGRGSYSEQFF. CDR3 in DNA: TGTGCCAGCAGTCTGACTAGCGGGAGAGGTTCGTACTCGGAGCAGTTCTTC.

Many counts were recorded for this clonotype. The J gene is TRBJ2-3, the V gene TRBV20-1; D ambiguous. The CDR3 totals 17 residues. Germline assignment: CDR1 DFQATT and CDR2 SNEGSKA (reference sequence). Trimming stripped 2 bases from V and 1 base from J, with 19 bases between. The CDR3 coding sequence is TGCAGTGCTAGATCCCCCGGGCCAACTGGAGGCACAGATACGCAGTATTTT. Its protein is CSARSPGPTGGTDTQYF.

This clonotype was seen at least ten times. This chain joins TRBV7-7 and TRBJ1-1; 7 nucleotides line up with TRBD1. The V and J ends lost 6 bases and 2 bases, in that order; junction bases with no gene match: 3. Per the germline V gene, CDR1 is SSHAT and CDR2 is FNYEAQ (reference sequence). This CDR3 has 13 amino acids. The CDR3 region has the DNA TGTGCCAGCAGTAGGGACAGTAACACTGAAGCTTTCTTT. This sequence encodes CASSRDSNTEAFF. The full variable domain, in which reference TRBV7-7 and TRBJ1-1 provide the parts outside the CDR3, is GAGVSQSPRYKVTKRGQDVTLRCDPISSHATLYWYQQALGQGPEFLTYFNYEAQPDKSGLPSDRFSAERPEGSISTLTIQRTEQRDSAMYRCASSRDSNTEAFFGQGTRLTVV.

The V and J genes are TRBV5-1 and TRBJ2-3; D possibly corresponds to TRBD2 (5 bases). Trimming took 3 bases from V and 0 from J, leaving 17 bases between them. CDR1 is SGHRS and CDR2 is YFSETQ in the germline V gene. The CDR3 is 17 residues long. The CDR3 DNA is TGCGCCAGCAGCTCGGGAAAAGGGTTGGCTAGCACAGATACGCAGTATTTT. The encoded protein is CASSSGKGLASTDTQYF.

The genes are TRBV7-2 and TRBJ2-7; D is perhaps TRBD2 (7 bases). The germline V gene encodes CDR1 SGHTA and CDR2 FQGNSA. This CDR3 spans 14 amino acids. With 5 bases removed from V and 4 bases from J, the gap between germline ends came to 15 bases. The CDR3 bases are TGTGCCAGCAGCCCTGGGGGGGGGCGATACGAGCAGTACTTC. As protein: CASSPGGGRYEQYF.

This clonotype was counted at least ten times. The rearrangement uses TRBV18 and TRBJ1-2, with D uncertain. The V gene's germline CDR1 is KGHSH and CDR2 LQKENI. The CDR3 totals 12 residues. Trimming removed 3 bases at V and 10 bases at J, with 12 bases between. The CDR3 loop reads CASSPGVSLYTF. The CDR3 nucleotides are TGTGCCAGCTCACCGGGTGTCAGCCTCTACACCTTC.

There are many counts of this clonotype. The chain couples TRBV5-1 to TRBJ2-2; either TRBD1 or TRBD2 may fit D (6 bases each). The CDR3 extends over 16 amino acids. CDR1 and CDR2 from the germline V gene are SGHRS and YFSETQ. Trimming shortened V by 0 bases and J by 0 bases, and 9 bases separated the two germline ends. CDR3 coding DNA: TGCGCCAGCAGCTTGGAGGGGGGTGCGAACACCGGGGAGCTGTTTTTT. Its translation is CASSLEGGANTGELFF.

This clonotype was observed at least ten times. The rearrangement joins TRBV7-2 to TRBJ1-2, with D unresolved. V was cut by 2 bases and J by 4 bases, with 11 bases left in between. Germline loops: CDR1 SGHTA, CDR2 FQGNSA. This CDR3 region has 14 residues. This CDR3 reads CASSLLDAGYGYTF. DNA of the CDR3: TGTGCCAGCAGCTTACTGGACGCTGGCTATGGCTACACCTTC.

There are many counts of this clonotype. The rearrangement links TRBV12-3 or TRBV12-4 to TRBJ2-1, with a weak D call TRBD2 (6 bases). This CDR3 has 14 amino acids. V dropped 1 base and J dropped 2 bases, with 6 bases sitting between them. The CDR3 DNA reads TGTGCCAGCAGTTTAGGGAGGGCCTACAATGAGCAGTTCTTC. It yields the protein CASSLGRAYNEQFF.

This rearrangement joins TRBV5-8 to TRBJ1-5; 9 nucleotides align to TRBD1. This CDR3 spans 17 amino acids. V shed 4 bases, J shed 4 bases, and the junction held 12 bases outside the gene matches. Germline V gene data show CDR1 as SGHTS and CDR2 as YDEGEE. This CDR3 is CASSIQARDRVNQPQHF. In DNA, the CDR3 is TGTGCCAGCAGCATTCAGGCCCGGGACAGGGTGAATCAGCCCCAGCATTTT.